The 6 T cell receptor beta chains presented below share a single source sample, sequenced in a study of T-cell reconstitution after alpha-beta-depleted transplantation in children (dated by TCRdb to about 2016). This specimen's treatment or condition label, per the study, means: allogeneic hematopoietic cell transplantation with graft depleted of TCRalphabeta T cells and CD19 B cells. The receptor library was made with PCR. Sequenced on an Illumina HiSeq 2500. TCR library preparation used molecular barcoding, with unique molecular identifiers applied to normalize quantification of the TCRbeta repertoire. In TCRdb, the public reads were trimmed at Q25 with fastp and aligned with MiXCR, with productive beta chains retained. Every distinct CDR3 protein forms one entry, paired with its most common genes and DNA. This sample gives about 980,000 distinct CDR3 sequences in total; roughly 31% of them show up just once. Roughly 31% of the sample is taken by the ten largest.

This material consisted of PBMCs, mostly from graft donor cells, taken 360 days after TCRalphabeta/CD19-depleted stem cell transplant. The receptors originated from a boy under two years old who had a stem cell transplant for SCID, so the T cells may come from the graft donor.

This clonotype was seen a few times. This chain links TRBV2 with TRBJ2-3; 7 bases line up with TRBD1. The CDR3 has 15 residues. Germline values: CDR1 SNHLY, CDR2 FYNNEI. J lost 1 base, V lost 6 bases, and 7 bases had no gene match. The DNA of the CDR3 is TGTGCCAGCAGGCCAACAGGGGTGGGCACAGATACGCAGTATTTT. It encodes CASRPTGVGTDTQYF.

The V gene is TRBV28, the J gene TRBJ1-2; D gene uncertain. The CDR3 loop spans 12 amino acids. V was pared by 6 bases and J by 8 bases, with 13 bases between. The germline V gene encodes CDR1 MDHEN and CDR2 SYDVKM. Here the CDR3 reads CASRPGPGGYTF. CDR3 DNA sequence: TGTGCCAGCAGACCCGGCCCTGGAGGCTACACCTTC.

The sample holds a few counts of this clonotype. The chain recombines TRBV2 with TRBJ1-1; a weak D match, TRBD1 (6 bases). V was pared by 3 bases and J by 4 bases, with 21 bases between. From germline, CDR1 is SNHLY and CDR2 FYNNEI. The CDR3 has 17 amino acids. CDR3 sequence: CASSETGGHLLFTEAFF. The DNA for the CDR3 is TGTGCCAGCAGTGAGACTGGGGGGCATCTCCTTTTCACTGAAGCTTTCTTT. Using reference TRBV2 and TRBJ1-1 for the parts outside the CDR3, the full variable domain is EPEVTQTPSHQVTQMGQEVILRCVPISNHLYFYWYRQILGQKVEFLVSFYNNEISEKSEIFDDQFSVERPDGSNFTLKIRSTKLEDSAMYFCASSETGGHLLFTEAFFGQGTRLTVV.

The CDR3 spells CASSRGPVTNTGELFF. DNA of the CDR3: TGTGCCAGCAGCCGAGGTCCGGTGACGAACACCGGGGAGCTGTTTTTT. The chain links TRBV7-6 to TRBJ2-2; D gene unclear. CDR3 size: 16 residues. The V gene's germline CDR1 is SGHVS and CDR2 FNYEAQ. V was pared by 5 bases and J by 0 bases, with 13 bases between.

This clonotype was seen more than once but under ten times. The chain joins TRBV20-1 to TRBJ2-7; D is undetermined. CDR3 length: 11 amino acids. V lost 6 bases and J lost 3, with 9 bases in between. The V gene's germline CDR1 is DFQATT and CDR2 SNEGSKA (reference sequence). The CDR3 DNA reads TGCAGTGCCCGTACCTACTACGAGCAGTACTTC. Protein: CSARTYYEQYF.

This clonotype was observed a few times. V and J are TRBV5-1 and TRBJ2-7; D is possibly TRBD1 (7 bases). Germline CDR1 reads SGHRS; CDR2 reads YFSETQ. Trimming took 4 bases from V and 4 from J, leaving 21 bases between them. The CDR3 covers 16 residues. CDR3 amino acids: CASSGAGGTQSYEQYF. The CDR3, as DNA: TGCGCCAGCAGCGGCGCAGGGGGGACCCAGAGTTACGAGCAGTACTTC.